This is a list of T cell receptor beta chains from one sample in a study of a mutant IDH1 vaccine in newly diagnosed glioma. Using immunoSEQ multiplex PCR, the repertoire was profiled, and TCRdb retains in-frame clones only, with some absent. The data contain about 35,000 clones, 60% to 85% of them seen just once; the ten biggest clones take up about 9.4%. The sequencing here drew on peripheral blood mononuclear cells (PBMCs), taken from a glioma patient treated with radiotherapy, temozolomide or both. These receptors were taken from a man aged 45-65 years with glioma. Some clones in this sample may be carry-over from other donors' samples. The CDR3 runs from the conserved cysteine through the conserved F or W. D genes are given only for firm matches. The size field is filled for only some rows; it gives once, few, many or a size class.

TRBV28	TRBJ2-5	TRBD2	-	CASSWAAGGGETQYF	TGTGCCAGCAGTTGGGCTGCGGGAGGAGGAGAGACCCAGTACTTC
TRBV10-3	TRBJ2-5	TRBD1	-	CAISESMGQGLGEQYF	TGTGCCATCAGTGAGTCTATGGGACAGGGGCTTGGGGAGCAGTACTTC
TRBV2	TRBJ1-2	-	-	CASRQNLYGYTF	TGTGCCAGCAGGCAAAACCTCTATGGCTACACCTTC
TRBV7-8	TRBJ2-2	-	once	CASSLGVGGELFF	TGTGCCAGCAGCTTAGGAGTCGGCGGGGAGCTGTTTTTT
TRBV6-1	TRBJ1-5	-	-	CASTDSNQPQHF	TGTGCCAGCACAGACAGCAATCAGCCCCAGCATTTT
TRBV6-5	TRBJ2-2	-	-	CASSYVTGELFF	TGTGCCAGCAGCTACGTAACCGGGGAGCTGTTTTTT
TRBV29-1	TRBJ2-1	-	-	CSVAGPGDHNEQFF	TGCAGCGTTGCTGGGCCAGGGGACCACAATGAGCAGTTCTTC
TRBV11-2	TRBJ2-3	TRBD2	-	CASSSGRGNTQYF	TGTGCCAGCAGCTCAGGGAGGGGCAATACGCAGTATTTT
TRBV5-1	TRBJ2-1	TRBD2	-	CASSLAGMGNEQFF	TGCGCCAGCAGCCTAGCGGGGATGGGGAATGAGCAGTTCTTC
TRBV5-1	TRBJ2-3	-	-	CASSLRGLSTDTQYF	TGCGCCAGCAGCCTCAGGGGCCTAAGCACAGATACGCAGTATTTT
TRBV7-9	TRBJ2-7	-	few	CASSPEQRAYEQYF	TGTGCCAGCAGCCCGGAACAGCGCGCCTACGAGCAGTACTTC
TRBV6-5	TRBJ1-1	-	-	CASSYLGNTEAFF	TGTGCCAGCAGTTACTTAGGGAACACTGAAGCTTTCTTT
TRBV4-1	TRBJ1-5	-	few	CASSQVGEGRAGMAQHF	TGCGCCAGCAGCCAAGTGGGGGAGGGGAGGGCAGGTATGGCCCAGCATTTT
TRBV4-3	TRBJ2-1	-	-	CASSQEPARQQFF	TGCGCCAGCAGCCAAGAACCGGCCAGGCAGCAGTTCTTC
TRBV15	TRBJ1-2	-	-	CATSRDVVRGPYYGYTF	TGTGCCACCAGCAGAGATGTGGTACGGGGGCCCTACTATGGCTACACCTTC
TRBV6-5	TRBJ1-5	-	-	CASSYWGEGQPQHF	TGTGCCAGCAGTTACTGGGGGGAGGGTCAGCCCCAGCATTTT
TRBV20-1	TRBJ2-7	-	-	CSAGRRYEQYF	TGCAGTGCGGGAAGAAGGTACGAGCAGTACTTC
TRBV6-1	TRBJ1-4	-	-	CASRLDLATNEKLFF	TGTGCCAGCAGACTCGACCTAGCAACTAATGAAAAACTGTTTTTT
TRBV6-5	TRBJ2-7	TRBD1	once	CAVGGRGWEQYF	TGTGCCGTAGGAGGCAGGGGGTGGGAGCAGTACTTC
TRBV11-2	TRBJ1-2	-	-	CASSPNRVQRVGYTF	TGTGCCAGCAGCCCGAACAGGGTTCAAAGGGTTGGCTACACCTTC
TRBV7-3	TRBJ1-1	-	-	CASSLTGGPNTEAFF	TGTGCCAGCAGCTTAACGGGGGGACCGAACACTGAAGCTTTCTTT
TRBV7-3	TRBJ2-5	-	-	CASSSQGYQETQYF	TGTGCCAGCAGCTCGCAGGGGTACCAAGAGACCCAGTACTTC
TRBV5-1	TRBJ2-1	TRBD1	once	CASSWDRDGEQFF	TGCGCCAGCAGCTGGGACAGGGACGGTGAGCAGTTCTTC
TRBV5-8	TRBJ2-7	-	-	CASSLAQNLYEQYF	TGTGCCAGCAGCTTGGCACAGAACCTCTACGAGCAGTACTTC
TRBV7-2	TRBJ2-5	TRBD2	-	CASNRGLAGPTQYF	TGTGCCAGCAATAGGGGACTAGCGGGACCGACCCAGTACTTC
TRBV5-1	TRBJ2-3	-	-	CASSSGADTQYF	TGCGCCAGCAGCTCGGGGGCGGATACGCAGTATTTT
TRBV5-6	TRBJ2-3	-	-	CASRGGGTTTDTQYF	TGTGCCAGCAGAGGGGGCGGGACAACCACAGATACGCAGTATTTT
TRBV4-1	TRBJ2-1	-	-	CASSPTVGNNEQFF	TGCGCCAGCAGCCCGACGGTCGGAAACAATGAGCAGTTCTTC
TRBV4-1	TRBJ2-7	-	-	CASSQSTGRVYEQYF	TGCGCCAGCAGCCAGTCGACAGGGAGGGTATACGAGCAGTACTTC
TRBV19	TRBJ2-3	-	-	CASSIFSGPDTDTQYF	TGTGCCAGTAGTATATTTTCGGGACCAGACACAGATACGCAGTATTTT